Sequencing of this T cell receptor beta chain was carried out in a study of T cell changes during pregnancy in multiple sclerosis. The length of the CDR3 is 16 residues. The trim removed 9 bases at V and 2 bases at J, leaving 12 bases unmatched. Germline values: CDR1 LNHDA, CDR2 SQIVND (reference sequence). Sequencing used immunoSEQ multiplex PCR; TCRdb keeps in-frame clones, though not all of them. The repertoire holds about 44,000 clones, with roughly 92% as singletons. Sequenced here: CD4+ T cells from peripheral blood mononuclear cells, sampled in the first trimester of pregnancy. The receptor comes from a female donor with multiple sclerosis, enrolled in a pregnancy study. The chain is built from TRBV19 and TRBJ1-5; 8 nucleotides line up with TRBD1. The CDR3 bases are TGTGCCAGCGCCCCTTCTCCGGGACAGGGCAATCAGCCCCAGCATTTT. It yields the protein CASAPSPGQGNQPQHF.